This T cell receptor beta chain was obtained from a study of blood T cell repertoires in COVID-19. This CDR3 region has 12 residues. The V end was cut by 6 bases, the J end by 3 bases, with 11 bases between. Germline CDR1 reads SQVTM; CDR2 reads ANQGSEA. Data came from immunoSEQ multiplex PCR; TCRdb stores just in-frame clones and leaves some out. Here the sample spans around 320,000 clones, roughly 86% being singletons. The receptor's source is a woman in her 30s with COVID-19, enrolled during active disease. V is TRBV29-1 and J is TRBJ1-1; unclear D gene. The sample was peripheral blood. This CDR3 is CSVGMLDTEAFF. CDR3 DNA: TGCAGCGTCGGGATGCTGGACACTGAAGCTTTCTTT.